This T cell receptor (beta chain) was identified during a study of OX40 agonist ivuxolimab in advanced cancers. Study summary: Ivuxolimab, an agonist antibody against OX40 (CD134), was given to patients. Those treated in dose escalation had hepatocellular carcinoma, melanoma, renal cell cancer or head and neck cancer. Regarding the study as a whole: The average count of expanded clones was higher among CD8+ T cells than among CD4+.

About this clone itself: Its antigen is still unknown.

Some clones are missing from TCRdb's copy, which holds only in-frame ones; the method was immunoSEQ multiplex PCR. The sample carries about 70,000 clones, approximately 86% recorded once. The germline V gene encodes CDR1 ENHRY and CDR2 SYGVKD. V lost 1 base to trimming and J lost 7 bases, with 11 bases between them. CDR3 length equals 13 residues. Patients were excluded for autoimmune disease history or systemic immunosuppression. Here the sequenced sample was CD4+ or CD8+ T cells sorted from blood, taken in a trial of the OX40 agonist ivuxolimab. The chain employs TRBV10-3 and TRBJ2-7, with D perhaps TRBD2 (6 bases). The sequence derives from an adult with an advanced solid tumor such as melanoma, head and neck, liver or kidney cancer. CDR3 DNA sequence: TGTGCCATCAGTGAGTTGACTGGAGGGGAGCAGTACTTC. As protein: CAISELTGGEQYF.